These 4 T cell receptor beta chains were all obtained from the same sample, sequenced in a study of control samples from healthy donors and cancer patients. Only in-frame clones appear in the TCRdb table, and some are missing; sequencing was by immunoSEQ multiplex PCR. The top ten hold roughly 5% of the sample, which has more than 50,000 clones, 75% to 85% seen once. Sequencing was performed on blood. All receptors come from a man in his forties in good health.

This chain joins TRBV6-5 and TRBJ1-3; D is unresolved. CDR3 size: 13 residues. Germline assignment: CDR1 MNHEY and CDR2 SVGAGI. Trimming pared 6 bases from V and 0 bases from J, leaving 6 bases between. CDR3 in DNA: TGTGCCAGCAGATCCCCCTCTGGAAACACCATATATTTT. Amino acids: CASRSPSGNTIYF.

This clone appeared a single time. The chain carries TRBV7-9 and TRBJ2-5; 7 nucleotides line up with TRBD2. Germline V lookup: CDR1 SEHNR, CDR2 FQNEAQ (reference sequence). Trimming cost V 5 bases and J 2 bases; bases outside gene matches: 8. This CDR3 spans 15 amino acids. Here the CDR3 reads CASSATSRGQETQYF. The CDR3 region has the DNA TGTGCCAGCAGCGCGACTAGCCGAGGGCAAGAGACCCAGTACTTC.

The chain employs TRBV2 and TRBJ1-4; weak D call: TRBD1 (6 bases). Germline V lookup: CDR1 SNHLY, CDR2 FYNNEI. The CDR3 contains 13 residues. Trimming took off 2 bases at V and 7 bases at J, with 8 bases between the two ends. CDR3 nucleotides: TGTGCCAGCAGTGAAACAGGGTCTGAAAAACTGTTTTTT. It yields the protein CASSETGSEKLFF. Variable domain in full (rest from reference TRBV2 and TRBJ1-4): EPEVTQTPSHQVTQMGQEVILRCVPISNHLYFYWYRQILGQKVEFLVSFYNNEISEKSEIFDDQFSVERPDGSNFTLKIRSTKLEDSAMYFCASSETGSEKLFFGSGTQLSVL.

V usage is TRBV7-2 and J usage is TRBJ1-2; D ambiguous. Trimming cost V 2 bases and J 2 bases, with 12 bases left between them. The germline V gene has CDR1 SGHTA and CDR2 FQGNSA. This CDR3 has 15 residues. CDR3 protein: CASSLSKTANYGYTF. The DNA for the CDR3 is TGTGCCAGCAGCTTATCTAAGACGGCAAACTATGGCTACACCTTC.